The 20 T cell receptor beta chains below were found in one sample sequenced in a study of shared clonotypes between healthy human individuals. This table comes from immunoSEQ multiplex PCR, and its TCRdb copy is limited to in-frame clones, with some not included. Among about 1.9 million clones listed, about 93% were seen once. Naive CD8 isolation took CD45RO-negative cells positively selected for CCR7 and excluded terminally differentiated effector memory CD45RA+ cells. Sequencing was carried out using naive CD8+ T cells from PBMCs. The receptors derive from a man younger than 35 in good health. Some clones in this sample may be carry-over from other donors' samples.

On this clone itself: The same CDR3 also results from other DNA sequences found in this sample. The chain joins TRBV25-1 to TRBJ1-1; D may be TRBD1 (5 bases). Germline V gives CDR1 MGHDK, CDR2 SYGVNS. V was clipped by 6 bases and J by 2 bases, with 10 bases between them. This CDR3 region has 13 residues. This CDR3 is CASSDSLNTEAFF. The CDR3 DNA sequence: TGTGCCAGCAGCGACAGTCTAAACACTGAAGCTTTCTTT.

Comments on this clone: Other DNA sequences of this sample code for an identical CDR3. The chain is built from TRBV19 and TRBJ1-4; D uncertain. Germline assignment: CDR1 LNHDA and CDR2 SQIVND (reference sequence). This CDR3 comprises 11 residues. Trimming shortened V by 1 base and J by 7 bases, and 1 base separated the two germline ends. CDR3 loop: CASSIAEKLFF. Here the CDR3 DNA reads TGTGCCAGTAGTATAGCTGAAAAACTGTTTTTT.

V usage is TRBV27 and J usage is TRBJ2-1, with TRBD1 matching 9 bases. V lost 5 bases, J lost 10 bases, and 12 bases stayed unmatched. Germline values: CDR1 MNHEY, CDR2 SMNVEV (reference sequence). The CDR3 runs to 15 residues. CDR3 in DNA: TGTGCCAGCAGTCCCTGGGGACAGGGCAGGGGCGAGCAGTTCTTC. Residues: CASSPWGQGRGEQFF.

The chain uses TRBV4-1 and TRBJ1-1; D is possibly TRBD1 (5 bases). The V end lost 4 bases, the J end lost 2 bases, and 14 bases lay between the germline ends. Per germline, CDR1 MGHRA and CDR2 YSYEKL. The CDR3 sequence is 15 residues long. The CDR3 coding sequence is TGCGCCAGCAGCCGTAGACAGTCACTTAACACTGAAGCTTTCTTT. It encodes CASSRRQSLNTEAFF.

The rearrangement uses TRBV27 and TRBJ2-7; 8 bases match TRBD1. V gave up 5 bases and J gave up 3 bases; unmatched junction bases: 6. The CDR3 consists of 14 residues. Germline values: CDR1 MNHEY, CDR2 SMNVEV (reference sequence). CDR3 nucleotides: TGTGCCAGCAGTGTGGGACAGGTGATCTACGAGCAGTACTTC. Encoded protein: CASSVGQVIYEQYF.

The V and J genes are TRBV18 and TRBJ2-1; 8 bases align to TRBD1. The CDR3 contains 15 residues. J was trimmed by 7 bases and V by 4 bases; bases with no gene match: 9. CDR1 and CDR2 (germline): KGHSH, LQKENI. The CDR3 nucleotides are TGTGCCAGCTCACGTTTAGGACAGGGTCCGAATGAGCAGTTCTTC. It specifies CASSRLGQGPNEQFF. Filled out from reference TRBV18 and TRBJ2-1, the complete variable domain reads NAGVMQNPRHLVRRRGQEARLRCSPMKGHSHVYWYRQLPEEGLKFMVYLQKENIIDESGMPKERFSAEFPKEGPSILRIQQVVRGDSAAYFCASSRLGQGPNEQFFGPGTRLTVL.

This chain joins TRBV18 and TRBJ2-7; D is unclear. The V gene lost 3 bases and the J gene lost 2 bases, with 14 bases spanning the gap. The CDR3 has 15 residues. Germline V lookup: CDR1 KGHSH, CDR2 LQKENI. Here the CDR3 reads CASSPPRAVPYEQYF. DNA for the CDR3: TGTGCCAGCTCACCCCCAAGGGCGGTTCCCTACGAGCAGTACTTC.

V usage is TRBV4-1 and J usage is TRBJ1-4; D perhaps matches TRBD1 (5 bases). The CDR3 is made up of 14 amino acids. Germline V gene sequence: CDR1 MGHRA, CDR2 YSYEKL. Trimming shortened V by 0 bases and J by 6 bases, and 8 bases separated the two germline ends. CDR3 coding DNA: TGCGCCAGCAGCCAAGACCCGGGGGATGAAAAACTGTTTTTT. Amino acid sequence: CASSQDPGDEKLFF.

The chain carries TRBV7-9 and TRBJ2-5; 8 bases are a match to TRBD2. Germline V gene data show CDR1 as SEHNR and CDR2 as FQNEAQ (reference sequence). This CDR3 spans 16 amino acids. The trim removed 5 bases at V and 5 bases at J, leaving 13 bases unmatched. This CDR3 reads CASSPRGSGMGETQYF. For the CDR3, the DNA is TGTGCCAGCAGCCCCCGGGGTAGCGGGATGGGGGAGACCCAGTACTTC.

The chain employs TRBV4-1 and TRBJ1-2, with D perhaps TRBD1 (6 bases). Between the trimmed V and J ends, which lost 0 bases and 6 bases, there was a span of 11 bases. Germline V lookup: CDR1 MGHRA, CDR2 YSYEKL. The CDR3 consists of 14 residues. The DNA of the CDR3 is TGCGCCAGCAGCCAAGATTCCCAGGGGAATGGCTACACCTTC. Protein sequence: CASSQDSQGNGYTF.

CDR3 nucleotide sequence: TGCGCCAGCAGCCAAGTTTGGGAAAGCAATCAGCCCCAGCATTTT. Encoded protein: CASSQVWESNQPQHF. The chain has TRBV4-3 and TRBJ1-5; D gene uncertain. From germline, CDR1 is LGHNA and CDR2 YSLEER. There are 15 residues in the CDR3. V lost 1 base, J lost 1 base, and 8 bases lay in between.

Only one count was recorded for this clone. J is TRBJ2-1 and V is TRBV5-1; perhaps TRBD2 as D (7 bases). Germline-derived CDR1 and CDR2 are SGHRS and YFSETQ. CDR3 size: 15 residues. The germline V and J ends were trimmed by 4 bases and 7 bases, with 18 bases remaining between them. The CDR3 DNA is TGCGCCAGCAGCGTCACGGGGGGCATGTTGAATGAGCAGTTCTTC. Translation gives CASSVTGGMLNEQFF.

The CDR3, as DNA: TGTGCCAGCACAAACCCAGCGGGAGGGATAAGTGAGCAGTTCTTC. It is translated as CASTNPAGGISEQFF. The gene calls are TRBV2 and TRBJ2-1; 10 nucleotides align to TRBD2. The V and J ends lost 7 bases and 9 bases, in that order; junction bases with no gene match: 12. The CDR3 extends over 15 amino acids. The germline CDR1 and CDR2 sequences are SNHLY and FYNNEI.

The chain links TRBV6-5 to TRBJ2-7, with D perhaps TRBD1 (6 bases). V was clipped by 4 bases and J by 0 bases, with 13 bases between them. Germline CDR1 is MNHEY and CDR2 is SVGAGI. CDR3 length: 15 amino acids. CDR3 sequence reads: CASSSSVTGSYEQYF. The CDR3 nucleotides are TGTGCCAGCAGTTCCTCGGTGACAGGCTCCTACGAGCAGTACTTC.

The table lists this clone with a few counts. This sequence joins TRBV6-5 and TRBJ1-1, with D unclear. V gave up 5 bases and J gave up 1 base, with 14 bases separating them. CDR3 length: 15 residues. Germline V gene lookup returns CDR1 MNHEY and CDR2 SVGAGI. DNA for the CDR3: TGTGCCAGCAGTCACCGATGGGGTAAGAACACTGAAGCTTTCTTT. Protein product: CASSHRWGKNTEAFF.

The chain couples TRBV7-9 to TRBJ2-3; 10 bases map to TRBD2. Trimming took 5 bases from V and 3 from J; bases not matched to a gene: 5. The CDR3 is 15 residues long. Germline V gene data show CDR1 as SEHNR and CDR2 as FQNEAQ (reference sequence). CDR3 bases: TGTGCCAGCAGCACTCCGGGACTAGCGACAGATACGCAGTATTTT. Translating it yields CASSTPGLATDTQYF. Drawing the rest from reference TRBV7-9 and TRBJ2-3, the complete variable domain is DTGVSQNPRHKITKRGQNVTFRCDPISEHNRLYWYRQTLGQGPEFLTYFQNEAQLEKSRLLSDRFSAERPKGSFSTLEIQRTEQGDSAMYLCASSTPGLATDTQYFGPGTRLTVL.

This chain connects TRBV19 to TRBJ2-1; D is possibly TRBD1 (5 bases). V lost 7 bases and J 6 bases, leaving 13 bases between the germline ends. CDR1 and CDR2 (germline): LNHDA, SQIVND (reference sequence). The CDR3 length is 13 residues. The CDR3 is CASKKQAFNEQFF. The CDR3 DNA reads as TGTGCCAGTAAAAAACAGGCGTTCAATGAGCAGTTCTTC.

The chain has TRBV7-8 and TRBJ2-7, with unresolved D. Germline V CDR1 and CDR2: SGHVS, FQNEAQ. The CDR3 extends over 12 amino acids. V gave up 5 bases and J gave up 3 bases, with 8 bases separating them. CDR3: CASSTNSYEQYF. In DNA form, the CDR3 reads TGTGCCAGCAGCACAAACAGCTACGAGCAGTACTTC.

The chain links TRBV6-5 to TRBJ2-1; a possible D gene is TRBD1 (5 bases). V gave up 2 bases and J gave up 10 bases, with 9 bases separating them. Looked up from germline, CDR1 is MNHEY and CDR2 is SVGAGI. The CDR3 extends over 12 amino acids. The CDR3 sequence: CASSYRGREQFF. The CDR3 nucleotides are TGTGCCAGCAGTTACAGGGGAAGGGAGCAGTTCTTC.

A word on this clone: The same CDR3 is also encoded by other DNA sequences in this sample. This chain joins TRBV2 and TRBJ2-7; the D gene is possibly TRBD2 (6 bases). The length of the CDR3 is 14 residues. Germline values: CDR1 SNHLY, CDR2 FYNNEI. V was pared by 1 base and J by 1 base, with 8 bases between. The CDR3 nucleotides read TGTGCCAGCAGTGAAGTTGGGGGGTCCTACGAGCAGTACTTC. Protein: CASSEVGGSYEQYF.